The 5 T cell receptor beta chains in this list originate from one sample, sequenced in a study of T-cell reconstitution after alpha-beta-depleted transplantation in children. Molecular barcoding with unique molecular identifiers was used for the TCRbeta library. TCRdb re-analysed the PCR reads in MiXCR, keeping a single row per CDR3 protein. The repertoire holds around 250,000 distinct CDR3 sequences, around 8% seen once, with 5% to 8% in the top ten. The material sequenced was PBMCs, mostly from graft donor cells, taken 180 days after TCRalphabeta/CD19-depleted stem cell transplant. Receptors were obtained from a male patient younger than 18 who had a stem cell transplant for acute lymphoblastic leukemia, so the T cells may come from the graft donor.

This clonotype came up many times. The J gene is TRBJ2-7, the V gene TRBV5-1; 10 bases match TRBD1. Germline V gives CDR1 SGHRS, CDR2 YFSETQ. This CDR3 has 13 amino acids. The V gene end was trimmed by 4 bases and the J gene end by 4 bases; junction bases not matched to a gene: 2. The chain's CDR3 is CASSTGQGYEQYF. In DNA, the CDR3 is TGCGCCAGCAGCACGGGACAGGGGTACGAGCAGTACTTC.

In this sample, this clonotype turned up many times. The CDR3 is CASSLAPGQGATGELFF. The CDR3 DNA reads TGTGCCAGCAGCTTAGCCCCTGGACAGGGGGCCACCGGGGAGCTGTTTTTT. J is TRBJ2-2 and V is TRBV11-2; TRBD1 agrees at 11 bases. V lost 1 base, J lost 4 bases, and 5 bases stayed unmatched. Germline CDR1 is SGHAT and CDR2 is FQNNGV. The CDR3 spans 17 residues.

The chain recombines TRBV27 with TRBJ2-3; TRBD2 agrees at 13 bases. Trimming at V came to 5 bases and at J to 2 bases, leaving 10 bases not matched to a gene. CDR1 is MNHEY, CDR2 SMNVEV, per germline (reference sequence). This CDR3 contains 18 residues. The CDR3 DNA reads TGTGCCAGCAGTCCGAACAGGGGACTAGCGGGGTACACAGATACGCAGTATTTT. Encoded protein: CASSPNRGLAGYTDTQYF.

Only a few counts were recorded for this clonotype. The chain recombines TRBV19 with TRBJ2-1, with 10 bases aligning to TRBD2. CDR3 size: 18 residues. Germline loops: CDR1 LNHDA, CDR2 SQIVND (reference sequence). After removal of 4 bases from V and 3 bases from J, the junction contained 12 bases not matched to a gene. Here the CDR3 reads CASSTLPSAGGFYNEQFF. The CDR3, as DNA: TGTGCCAGTAGTACCCTTCCCTCAGCGGGGGGGTTCTACAATGAGCAGTTCTTC.

This clonotype has at least ten counts. The rearrangement links TRBV24-1 to TRBJ1-5; possible D gene TRBD1, 5 bases. The V end was cut by 5 bases, the J end by 6 bases, with 10 bases between. The V gene's germline CDR1 is KGHDR and CDR2 SFDVKD. The CDR3 runs to 13 residues. CDR3 sequence (DNA): TGTGCCACCAGTGTCCGGGGGGTTCAGCCCCAGCATTTT. Amino acid sequence: CATSVRGVQPQHF.